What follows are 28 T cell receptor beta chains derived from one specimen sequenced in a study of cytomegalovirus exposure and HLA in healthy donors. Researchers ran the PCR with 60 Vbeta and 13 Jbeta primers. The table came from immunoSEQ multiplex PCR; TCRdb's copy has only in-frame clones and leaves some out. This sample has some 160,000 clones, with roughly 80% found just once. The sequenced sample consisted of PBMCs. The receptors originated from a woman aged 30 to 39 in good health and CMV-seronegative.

The CDR3 DNA reads TGTGCCAGCAGTTTCGGACTAGCGGGGGACAATGAGCAGTTCTTC. Amino acids: CASSFGLAGDNEQFF. The J gene is TRBJ2-1, the V gene TRBV28; TRBD2 aligns across 13 bases. V was pared by 3 bases and J by 5 bases, with 1 base of the junction left unmatched. This CDR3 comprises 15 residues. Germline V gives CDR1 MDHEN, CDR2 SYDVKM.

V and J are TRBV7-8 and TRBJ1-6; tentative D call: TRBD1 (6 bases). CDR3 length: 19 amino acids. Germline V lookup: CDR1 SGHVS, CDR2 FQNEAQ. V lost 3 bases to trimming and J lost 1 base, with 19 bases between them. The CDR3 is CASSFSSIEGGSYNSPLHF. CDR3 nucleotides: TGTGCCAGCAGCTTTTCCTCGATCGAGGGGGGGTCCTATAATTCACCCCTCCACTTT.

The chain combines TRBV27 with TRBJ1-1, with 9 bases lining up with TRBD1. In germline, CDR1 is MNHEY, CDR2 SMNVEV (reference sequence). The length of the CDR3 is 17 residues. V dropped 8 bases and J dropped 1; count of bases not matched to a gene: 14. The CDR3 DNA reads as TGTGCCAGCGGGTCACAGGGGGCATGGATGAAGAACACTGAAGCTTTCTTT. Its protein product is CASGSQGAWMKNTEAFF.

The CDR3: CASSLMASSDTQYF. Written as DNA, the CDR3 is TGTGCCAGCAGCTTAATGGCTAGTTCAGATACGCAGTATTTT. The chain employs TRBV11-3 and TRBJ2-3; D is unclear. Trimming removed 2 bases from V and 4 bases from J, with 10 bases in between. Germline CDR1 SGHNT, CDR2 YENEEA. There are 14 residues in the CDR3.

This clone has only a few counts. CDR3 DNA: TGTGCCAGCAGTGATCGAGGCAGCCCGAATGAAAAACTGTTTTTT. Its translation: CASSDRGSPNEKLFF. This chain joins TRBV2 and TRBJ1-4; D gene ambiguous. CDR1 is SNHLY and CDR2 is FYNNEI in the germline V gene. V lost 3 bases and J lost 5, with 13 bases in between. This CDR3 region has 15 residues.

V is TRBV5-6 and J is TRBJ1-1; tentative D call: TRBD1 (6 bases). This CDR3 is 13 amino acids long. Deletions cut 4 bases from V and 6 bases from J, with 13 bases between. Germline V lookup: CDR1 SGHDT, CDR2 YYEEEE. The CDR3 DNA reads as TGTGCCAGCAGCCGCGGACAGTGGGCTGAAGCTTTCTTT. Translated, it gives CASSRGQWAEAFF. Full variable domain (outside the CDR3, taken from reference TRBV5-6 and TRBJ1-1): DAGVTQSPTHLIKTRGQQVTLRCSPKSGHDTVSWYQQALGQGPQFIFQYYEEEERQRGNFPDRFSGHQFPNYSSELNVNALLLGDSALYLCASSRGQWAEAFFGQGTRLTVV.

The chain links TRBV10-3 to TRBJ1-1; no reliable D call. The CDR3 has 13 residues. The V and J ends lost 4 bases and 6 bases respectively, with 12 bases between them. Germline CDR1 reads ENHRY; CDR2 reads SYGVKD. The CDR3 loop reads CAISVSPTPEAFF. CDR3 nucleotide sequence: TGTGCCATCAGTGTTTCCCCGACACCTGAAGCTTTCTTT.

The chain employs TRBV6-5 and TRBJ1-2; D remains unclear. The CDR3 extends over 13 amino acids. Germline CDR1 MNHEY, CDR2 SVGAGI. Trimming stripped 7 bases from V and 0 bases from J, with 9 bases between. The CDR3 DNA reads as TGTGCCAGCACCAAAAGCCCTAACTATGGCTACACCTTC. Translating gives CASTKSPNYGYTF.

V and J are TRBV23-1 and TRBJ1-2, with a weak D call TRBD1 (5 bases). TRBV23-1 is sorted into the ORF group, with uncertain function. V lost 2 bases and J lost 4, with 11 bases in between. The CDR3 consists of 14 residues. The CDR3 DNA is TGCGCCAGCAGTCAAGGCAGGGCCGGCTATGGCTACACCTTC. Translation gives CASSQGRAGYGYTF.

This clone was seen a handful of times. CDR3 bases: TGCAGCGGCGGACAGGGGGCGTATGGCTACACCTTC. This translates into CSGGQGAYGYTF. This rearrangement joins TRBV29-1 to TRBJ1-2; TRBD1 matches 11 bases. CDR1 SQVTM and CDR2 ANQGSEA come from the germline V gene. The trim removed 7 bases at V and 5 bases at J, leaving 3 bases unmatched. This CDR3 comprises 12 residues.

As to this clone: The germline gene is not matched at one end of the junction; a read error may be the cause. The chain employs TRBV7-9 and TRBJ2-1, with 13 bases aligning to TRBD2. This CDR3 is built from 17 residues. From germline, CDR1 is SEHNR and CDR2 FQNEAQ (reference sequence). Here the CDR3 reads CSSRPGPGTSGVNEQFF. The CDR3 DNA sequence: TGTTCCAGCAGGCCCGGCCCCGGGACTAGCGGGGTTAATGAGCAGTTCTTC.

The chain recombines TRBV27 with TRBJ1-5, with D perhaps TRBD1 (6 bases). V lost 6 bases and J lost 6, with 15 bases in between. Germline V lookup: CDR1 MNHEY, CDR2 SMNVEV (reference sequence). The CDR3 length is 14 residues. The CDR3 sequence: CASSPTGSSQPQHF. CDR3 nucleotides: TGTGCCAGCAGCCCTACAGGGTCATCTCAGCCCCAGCATTTT.

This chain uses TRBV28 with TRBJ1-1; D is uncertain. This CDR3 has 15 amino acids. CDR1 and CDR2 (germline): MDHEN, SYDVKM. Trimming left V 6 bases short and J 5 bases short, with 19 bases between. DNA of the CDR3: TGTGCCAGCAGCTCCCCTCAACCCGGCGGGACTGAAGCTTTCTTT. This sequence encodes CASSSPQPGGTEAFF.

The CDR3 region has the DNA TGTGCCAGCAGGCGACAGGGAAATAATTCACCCCTCCACTTT. This sequence encodes CASRRQGNNSPLHF. The V gene is TRBV28, the J gene TRBJ1-6, with 7 bases matching TRBD1. The CDR3 has 14 residues. Trimming at V came to 6 bases and at J to 5 bases, leaving 4 bases not matched to a gene. Germline V lookup: CDR1 MDHEN, CDR2 SYDVKM.

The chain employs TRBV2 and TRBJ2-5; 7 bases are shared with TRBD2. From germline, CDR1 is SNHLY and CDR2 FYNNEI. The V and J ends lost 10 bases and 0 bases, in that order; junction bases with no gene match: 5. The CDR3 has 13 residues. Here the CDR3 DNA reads TGTGCCACCATAGCGGGCAACCAAGAGACCCAGTACTTC. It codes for CATIAGNQETQYF.

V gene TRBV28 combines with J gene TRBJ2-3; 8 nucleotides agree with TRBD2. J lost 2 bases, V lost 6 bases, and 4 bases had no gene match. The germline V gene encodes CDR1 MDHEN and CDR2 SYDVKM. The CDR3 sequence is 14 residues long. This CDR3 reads CASSTSGPTDTQYF. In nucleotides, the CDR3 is TGTGCCAGCAGCACTAGCGGTCCCACAGATACGCAGTATTTT. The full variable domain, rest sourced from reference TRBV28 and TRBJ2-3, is DVKVTQSSRYLVKRTGEKVFLECVQDMDHENMFWYRQDPGLGLRLIYFSYDVKMKEKGDIPEGYSVSREKKERFSLILESASTNQTSMYLCASSTSGPTDTQYFGPGTRLTVL.

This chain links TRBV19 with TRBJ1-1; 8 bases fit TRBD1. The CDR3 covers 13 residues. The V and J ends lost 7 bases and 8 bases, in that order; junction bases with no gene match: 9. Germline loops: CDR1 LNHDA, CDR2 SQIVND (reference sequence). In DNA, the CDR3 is TGTGCCAGTACCAGAGGACAGGGACTGGAAGCTTTCTTT. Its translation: CASTRGQGLEAFF.

Here the CDR3 reads CAIRGGEETQYF. In nucleotides, the CDR3 is TGTGCCATCAGGGGGGGGGAAGAGACCCAGTACTTC. V gene TRBV10-3 combines with J gene TRBJ2-5, with 7 bases that match TRBD2. This CDR3 comprises 12 residues. Germline lookup yields CDR1 ENHRY and CDR2 SYGVKD. V shed 6 bases and J 3 bases; nucleotides not matched to a gene: 1.

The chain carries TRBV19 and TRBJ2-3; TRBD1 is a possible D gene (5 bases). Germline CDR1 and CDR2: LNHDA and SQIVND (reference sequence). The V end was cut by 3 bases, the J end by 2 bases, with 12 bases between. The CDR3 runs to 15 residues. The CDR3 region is CASSIGARNTDTQYF. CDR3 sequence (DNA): TGTGCCAGTAGTATTGGGGCAAGGAACACAGATACGCAGTATTTT.

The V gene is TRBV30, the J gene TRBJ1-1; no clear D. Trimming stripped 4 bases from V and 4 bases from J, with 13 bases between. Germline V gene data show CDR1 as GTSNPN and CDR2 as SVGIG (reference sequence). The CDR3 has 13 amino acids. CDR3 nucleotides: TGTGCCTGGACAGGAGGGATGGGCACTGAAGCTTTCTTT. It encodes CAWTGGMGTEAFF.

The CDR3: CAWAPGQGYEQYF. The CDR3 DNA reads as TGTGCCTGGGCTCCGGGACAGGGCTACGAGCAGTACTTC. The rearrangement joins TRBV30 to TRBJ2-7, with TRBD1 identical over 9 bases. The CDR3 is made up of 13 amino acids. Germline values: CDR1 GTSNPN, CDR2 SVGIG (reference sequence). The V gene end was trimmed by 5 bases and the J gene end by 3 bases; junction bases not matched to a gene: 5.

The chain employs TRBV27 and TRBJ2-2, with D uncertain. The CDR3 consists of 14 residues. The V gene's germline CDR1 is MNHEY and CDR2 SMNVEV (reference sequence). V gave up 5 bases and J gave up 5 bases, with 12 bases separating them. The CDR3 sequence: CASSPMTRTGELFF. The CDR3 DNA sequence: TGTGCCAGCAGTCCCATGACACGGACCGGGGAGCTGTTTTTT.

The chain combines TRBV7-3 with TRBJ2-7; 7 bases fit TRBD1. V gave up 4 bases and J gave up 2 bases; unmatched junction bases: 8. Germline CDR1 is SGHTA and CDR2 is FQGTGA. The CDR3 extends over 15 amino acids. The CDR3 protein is CASSYSLGQPYEQYF. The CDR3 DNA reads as TGTGCCAGCAGCTACTCCCTGGGACAGCCCTACGAGCAGTACTTC.

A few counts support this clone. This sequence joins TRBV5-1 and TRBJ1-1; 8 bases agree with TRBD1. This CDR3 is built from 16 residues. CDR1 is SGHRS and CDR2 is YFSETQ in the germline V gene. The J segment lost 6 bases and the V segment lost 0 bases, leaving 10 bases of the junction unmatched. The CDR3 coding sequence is TGCGCCAGCAGCTTGGGCCCTCGACAGGGGATGGCTGAAGCTTTCTTT. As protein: CASSLGPRQGMAEAFF.

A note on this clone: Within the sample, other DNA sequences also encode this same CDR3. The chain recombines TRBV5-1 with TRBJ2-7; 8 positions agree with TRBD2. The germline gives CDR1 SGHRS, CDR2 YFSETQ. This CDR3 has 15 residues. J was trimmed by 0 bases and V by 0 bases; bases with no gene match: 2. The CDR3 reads CASSLGSGVSYEQYF. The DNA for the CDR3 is TGCGCCAGCAGCTTGGGTAGCGGGGTCTCCTACGAGCAGTACTTC.

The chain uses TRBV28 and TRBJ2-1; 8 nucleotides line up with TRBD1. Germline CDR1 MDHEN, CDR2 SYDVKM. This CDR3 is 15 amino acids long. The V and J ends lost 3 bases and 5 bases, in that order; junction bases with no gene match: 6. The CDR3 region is CASSLTGQGHNEQFF. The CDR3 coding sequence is TGTGCCAGCAGTTTGACCGGACAGGGCCACAATGAGCAGTTCTTC.

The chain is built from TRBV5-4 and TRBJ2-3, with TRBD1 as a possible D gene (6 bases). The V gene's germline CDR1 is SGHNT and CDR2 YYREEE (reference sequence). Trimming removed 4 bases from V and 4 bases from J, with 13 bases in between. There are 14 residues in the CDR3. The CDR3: CASSTTGYADTQYF. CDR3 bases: TGTGCCAGCAGCACTACAGGGTATGCAGATACGCAGTATTTT.

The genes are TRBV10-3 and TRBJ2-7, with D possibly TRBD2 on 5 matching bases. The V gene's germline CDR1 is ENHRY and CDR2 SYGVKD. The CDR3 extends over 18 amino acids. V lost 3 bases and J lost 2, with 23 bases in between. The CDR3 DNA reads TGTGCCATCAGTGATCTCCTAAGGAGGACGCCCTCAACCTACGAGCAGTACTTC. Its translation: CAISDLLRRTPSTYEQYF.